The clone carrying this T cell receptor beta chain showed up just a few times. The germline V and J ends were trimmed by 0 bases and 8 bases, with 7 bases remaining between them. There are 12 residues in the CDR3. The germline V gene encodes CDR1 WSHSY and CDR2 SAAADI. These data originate in a study of T-cell memory formation after mild COVID-19. Each CDR3 protein is one row after TCRdb ran MiXCR on the 5' RACE reads. This sample has about 440,000 distinct CDR3 sequences, with roughly 20% found just once. The TCR was taken from an adult woman who had mild COVID-19 (a few samples of this study predate the infection). Cell type and time point are not known. V and J are TRBV10-2 and TRBJ1-1; no firm D call. Source material: PBMCs or a T cell subset sorted from them (not recorded which). As DNA, the CDR3 is TGCGCCAGCAGTGAGTCGTCGCGGGAAGCTTTCTTT. Its protein is CASSESSREAFF.